This TCR beta chain emerged from a study of T-cell reconstitution after alpha-beta-depleted transplantation in children. General study findings and limits: Recipient T cells and thymic progenitors that survived were the source of the high TCRbeta diversity seen at day 60 in some patients. Reportedly, alpha-beta T cells present about two months post-transplant originated from several hundred expanded clones of graft origin. Counts and diversity of T cells one year after transplant came mostly from newly produced T cells.

V lost 0 bases to trimming and J lost 6 bases, with 17 bases between them. The CDR3 spans 15 residues. Germline V gene lookup returns CDR1 DFQATT and CDR2 SNEGSKA (reference sequence). Library preparation (for TCRbeta) was performed with unique molecular identifiers. TCRdb passed the PCR reads through MiXCR, listing each CDR3 protein once. The profile shows about 260,000 distinct CDR3 sequences, 7.5% to 9.5% of them singletons. On this clonotype: The antigen is unknown. A clone one base away is much larger, so this may be a read error.

Sequenced here: PBMCs, mostly from graft donor cells, sampled 180 days after TCRalphabeta/CD19-depleted stem cell transplant. The sequence was collected from a male patient between 5 and 17 years old who had a stem cell transplant for acute lymphoblastic leukemia, so the T cells may come from the graft donor. The chain joins TRBV20-1 to TRBJ2-5, with no clear D. The CDR3 DNA reads TGCAGTGCTAGAGATCGGCACGTCCAAGGGCAGACCCAGTACTTC. It codes for CSARDRHVQGQTQYF.